Listed below are T cell receptor beta chains from one sample, sequenced in a study of blood T cell repertoires in COVID-19. The data were produced by immunoSEQ multiplex PCR, yet TCRdb's version contains in-frame clones alone and is incomplete. The sample shows 190,000 or so clones, more than 70% of them seen only once. Sequences were obtained from PBMCs or T cells enriched from blood (not recorded which). These receptors all stem from a woman under 30 who had recovered from COVID-19. Each CDR3 is given with its conserved first and last residue. Size is omitted from some rows. Given values are once, few, many or a class for expanded clones.

>TRBJ2-5|TRBV12-5|.
CASGSDRGKETQYF
>TRBJ1-6|TRBV5-1|.
CASSFRGVGNSPLHF
>TRBJ2-1|TRBV3-1/TRBV3-2|few
CASSTPGAGGWNNEQFF
>TRBJ2-1|TRBV28|once
CASSKTGDNEQFF
>TRBJ2-3|TRBV19|.
CASTEGWTSTDTQYF
>TRBJ2-1|TRBV5-4|.
CASSWKGNNRGDNEQFF
>TRBJ2-7|TRBV10-3|.
CAISESTSGYEQYF
>TRBJ1-4|TRBV9|.
CASSRSGQGTSNEKLFF
>TRBJ1-2|TRBV12-3/TRBV12-4|.
CASSVGGGSYTF
>TRBJ2-3|TRBV3-1/TRBV3-2|.
CASSRQGATQYF
>TRBJ1-2|TRBV6-5|once
CASSYSWGVGYTF
>TRBJ1-2|TRBV5-6|.
CASRTGQRNYGYTF
>TRBJ1-1|TRBV12-3/TRBV12-4|.
CASSNRGWDEAFF
>TRBJ1-2|TRBV4-2|.
CASSLMGTGGYGYTF
>TRBJ1-5|TRBV6-2/TRBV6-3|.
CASSYSTGEGLGNQPQHF
>TRBJ1-4|TRBV7-9|.
CASSPNRGGGTNEKLFF
>TRBJ2-7|TRBV5-1|.
CASSLARGPYEQYF
>TRBJ1-4|TRBV5-4|.
CASSIGGTTNEKLFF
>TRBJ1-1|TRBV6-5|.
CASSYQPTGTSEAFF
>TRBJ1-3|TRBV6-5|.
CASSLGGSGNTIYF
>TRBJ2-5|TRBV9|few
CASSAQLAGLQETQYF
>TRBJ2-3|TRBV2|few
CASTLTSRGTDTQYF
>TRBJ2-3|TRBV5-4|.
CASSPLTSGGGTDTQYF
>TRBJ1-5|TRBV28|.
CASSFNGRGNQPQHF
>TRBJ2-5|TRBV11-2|.
CASSSNENRGETQYF
>TRBJ1-2|TRBV28|.
CATPRGPGYGYTF
>TRBJ2-1|TRBV5-4|.
CASSPQNYNEQFF
>TRBJ1-2|TRBV4-1|.
CASSQAPGRNYGYTF
>TRBJ2-2|TRBV5-1|.
CASSLGGLITGELFF
>TRBJ2-3|TRBV2|.
CASTGLAVSTDTQYF
>TRBJ1-2|TRBV5-1|once
CASSAQGAYGYTF
>TRBJ2-3|TRBV5-1|.
CASSEWSADTQYF
>TRBJ2-6|TRBV19|.
CASETGYGANVLTF
>TRBJ2-7|TRBV12-3/TRBV12-4|.
CASSFSDEQYF
>TRBJ2-7|TRBV11-3|.
CASSLIAGEEQYF
>TRBJ1-6|TRBV10-1|.
CASSGQVNSPLHF
>TRBJ2-7|TRBV20-1|.
CSAAETYEQYF
>TRBJ1-3|TRBV7-9|.
CASSPEQLPSGNTIYF
>TRBJ1-1|TRBV6-5|.
CASSRQEEAFF
>TRBJ2-6|TRBV4-2|.
CASSQDPGLAGFSGANVLTF
>TRBJ1-5|TRBV19|.
CASSPGWTGTNQPQHF
>TRBJ1-1|TRBV30|few
CAWSATGVLSEAFF
>TRBJ1-6|TRBV5-5|once
CASSNQDRVNSPLHF
>TRBJ2-7|TRBV2|.
CASKGGSYEQYF
>TRBJ1-5|TRBV28|.
CASVDRVKQPQHF
>TRBJ1-5|TRBV19|.
CASSLRTGAFNQPQHF
>TRBJ1-2|TRBV28|.
CASSLPGGHYGYTF
>TRBJ2-7|TRBV6-1|.
CASSDKRGLYEQYF
>TRBJ2-7|TRBV29-1|.
CSVVQGISYEQYF
>TRBJ2-1|TRBV7-3|.
CASSHLPGQGFSNEQFF
>TRBJ1-2|TRBV5-4|.
CASSRRGEDGYTF
>TRBJ2-1|TRBV11-3|once
CASSFSPTIPSIEEQFF
>TRBJ1-2|TRBV4-1|few
CASSQWGVGYGYTF
>TRBJ1-2|TRBV5-1|.
CASSPQDRGGYTF